Described below is a single TCR beta chain sequence and its context. Its antigen remains unidentified. Data came from immunoSEQ multiplex PCR; TCRdb stores just in-frame clones and leaves some out. The profile covers around 2,100,000 clones, with less than 95% appearing a single time and approximately 1% taken by the ten largest. This entry is derived from a study of shared clonotypes between healthy human individuals. At the level of the study: Per donor, three plates held CD4 naive cells, three held CD4 memory, two held CD8 naive and one held CD8 memory.

Study-level points and caveats: Generation probabilities were higher for clonotypes shared across all four sorted-subset donors than for unshared ones. The sharing of around 5% of naive CD4 clonotypes was seen across a handful of donors.

Germline CDR1 and CDR2: SGDLS and YYNGEE. The CDR3 totals 12 residues. Trimming took 3 bases from V and 5 from J, leaving 5 bases between them. Naive CD8 cells lacked CD45RO, underwent positive selection for CCR7 and left out terminally differentiated effector memory CD45RA+ cells. Sequenced material: naive CD8+ T cells sorted from blood. The rearrangement joins TRBV9 to TRBJ1-4; D unresolved. The TCR originated in a man aged 18 to 30 in good health. The CDR3 reads CASSGENEKLFF. CDR3 nucleotides: TGTGCCAGCAGCGGGGAAAATGAAAAACTGTTTTTT. Filled out from reference TRBV9 and TRBJ1-4, the complete variable domain reads DSGVTQTPKHLITATGQRVTLRCSPRSGDLSVYWYQQSLDQGLQFLIQYYNGEERAKGNILERFSAQQFPDLHSELNLSSLELGDSALYFCASSGENEKLFFGSGTQLSVL.